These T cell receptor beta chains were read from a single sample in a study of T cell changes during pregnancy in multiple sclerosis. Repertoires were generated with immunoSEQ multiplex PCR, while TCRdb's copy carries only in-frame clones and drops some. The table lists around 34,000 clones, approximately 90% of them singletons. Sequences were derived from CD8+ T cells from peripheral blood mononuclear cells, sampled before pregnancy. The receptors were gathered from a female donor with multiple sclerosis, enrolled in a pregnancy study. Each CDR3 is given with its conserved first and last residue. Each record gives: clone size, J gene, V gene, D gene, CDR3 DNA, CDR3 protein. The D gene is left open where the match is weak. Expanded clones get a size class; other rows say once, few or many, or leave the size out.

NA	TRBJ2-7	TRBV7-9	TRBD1	TGTGCCAGCAGCGTCCAGGGGGGACAGGGGGCAATCTACGAGCAGTACTTC	CASSVQGGQGAIYEQYF
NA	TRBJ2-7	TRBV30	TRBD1	TGTGCCTGGAGTCAACCGGGACAGCACTACGAGCAGTACTTC	CAWSQPGQHYEQYF
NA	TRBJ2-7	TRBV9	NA	TGTGCCAGCAGCGTAGGCACAGGCCGACCCTACGAGCAGTACTTC	CASSVGTGRPYEQYF
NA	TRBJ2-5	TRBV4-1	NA	TGCGCCAGCAGCCTTTCTGGAGCTAGTTCAGAGACCCAGTACTTC	CASSLSGASSETQYF
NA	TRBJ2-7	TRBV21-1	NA	TGTGCCAGCAGCAACCTCAGGACAGACAGCTCCTACGAGCAGTACTTC	CASSNLRTDSSYEQYF
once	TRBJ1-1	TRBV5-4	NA	TGTGCCAGCAGCCTCGGCGGGGCCAACACTGAAGCTTTCTTT	CASSLGGANTEAFF
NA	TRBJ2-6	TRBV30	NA	TGTGCCTGGAGTGTACTTACAGCTGGGGCCAACGTCCTGACTTTC	CAWSVLTAGANVLTF
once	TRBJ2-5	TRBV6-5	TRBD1	TGTGCCAGCAGTTTTATGGACAGGGACCAAGAGACCCAGTACTTC	CASSFMDRDQETQYF
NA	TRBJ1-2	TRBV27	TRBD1	TGTGCCAGCAGTCCCTATGACAGGGGAGGGGACTATGGCTACACCTTC	CASSPYDRGGDYGYTF
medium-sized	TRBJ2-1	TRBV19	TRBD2	TGTGCCAGTAGGAAGACTAGCGGCTCCTACAATGAGCAGTTCTTC	CASRKTSGSYNEQFF
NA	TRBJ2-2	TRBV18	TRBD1	TGTGCCAGCCCCGGGACAGTCCCCGGGGAGCTGTTTTTT	CASPGTVPGELFF
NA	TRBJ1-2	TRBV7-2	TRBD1	TGTGCCAGCAGCGCGGAAGGGACAGGGTCTGATGGCTACACCTTC	CASSAEGTGSDGYTF
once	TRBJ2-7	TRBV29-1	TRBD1	TGCAGCGCCAGGACAGGGTTGGTCGAGCAGTACTTC	CSARTGLVEQYF